These 4 T cell receptor beta chains were all obtained from the same sample, sequenced in a study of control samples from healthy donors and cancer patients. Assay used: immunoSEQ multiplex PCR; TCRdb lists only in-frame clones, some missing. The sample contains 90,000 to 150,000 clones, around 88% of which appear only once. Material: blood. The origin of the receptors is a man between 40 and 49 years old in good health.

The chain is built from TRBV25-1 and TRBJ1-2, with 7 bases lining up with TRBD1. V shed 3 bases, J shed 2 bases, and the junction held 0 bases outside the gene matches. The CDR3 has 13 residues. Germline assignment: CDR1 MGHDK and CDR2 SYGVNS. CDR3 loop: CASSEGQNYGYTF. CDR3 sequence (DNA): TGTGCCAGCAGTGAGGGACAGAACTATGGCTACACCTTC.

The V and J genes are TRBV10-3 and TRBJ2-1; D assignment may be TRBD1 or TRBD2 (5 bases each). The ends were cut back, 7 bases at V and 0 bases at J, with 19 bases in the middle. The CDR3 runs to 17 residues. Germline V gene sequence: CDR1 ENHRY, CDR2 SYGVKD. The CDR3 nucleotides read TGTGCCATCACCTCCCTTGGGACCCGGGGCTCCTACAATGAGCAGTTCTTC. Translation: CAITSLGTRGSYNEQFF.

This chain uses TRBV11-3 with TRBJ2-5; no firm D call. The CDR3 is 15 amino acids. Germline V gene lookup returns CDR1 SGHNT and CDR2 YENEEA. Deletions cut 1 base from V and 3 bases from J, with 12 bases between. The CDR3 spells CASSLGVTWEETQYF. In nucleotides, the CDR3 is TGTGCCAGCAGCTTAGGAGTCACTTGGGAAGAGACCCAGTACTTC.

The chain couples TRBV11-2 to TRBJ2-6; TRBD2 matches at 7 bases. The germline gives CDR1 SGHAT, CDR2 FQNNGV. V gave up 3 bases and J gave up 4 bases; unmatched junction bases: 3. The CDR3 spans 15 residues. CDR3 coding DNA: TGTGCCAGCAGCTTGGGGGGGACCGGGGCCAACGTCCTGACTTTC. This translates into CASSLGGTGANVLTF.